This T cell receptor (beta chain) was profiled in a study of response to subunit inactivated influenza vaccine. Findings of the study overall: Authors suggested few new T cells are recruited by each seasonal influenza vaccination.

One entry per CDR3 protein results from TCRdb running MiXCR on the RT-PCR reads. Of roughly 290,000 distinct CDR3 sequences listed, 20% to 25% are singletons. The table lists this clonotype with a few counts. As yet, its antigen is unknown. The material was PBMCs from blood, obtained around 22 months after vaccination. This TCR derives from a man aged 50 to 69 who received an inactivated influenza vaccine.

This CDR3 reads CASSQVARMNTEAFF. CDR3 nucleotides: TGCGCCAGCAGCCAAGTGGCCCGAATGAACACTGAAGCTTTCTTT. The V gene is TRBV5-1, the J gene TRBJ1-1; D gene uncertain. CDR1 is SGHRS, CDR2 YFSETQ, per germline. This CDR3 region has 15 residues. Trimming removed 4 bases at V and 0 bases at J, with 13 bases between.